These 11 T cell receptor beta chains were all obtained from the same sample, sequenced in a study of cytomegalovirus exposure and HLA in healthy donors. The study ran its PCR with 60 Vbeta and 13 Jbeta primers. Sequencing used immunoSEQ multiplex PCR; TCRdb keeps in-frame clones, though not all of them. The sample lists approximately 93,000 clones, 79% occurring once. The sequenced material came from PBMCs. The receptors here all came from a male donor in good health and CMV-seropositive.

A single count supports this clone. The gene calls are TRBV30 and TRBJ1-2; D remains unclear. V lost 2 bases to trimming and J lost 6 bases, with 16 bases between them. The germline V gene encodes CDR1 GTSNPN and CDR2 SVGIG (reference sequence). The CDR3 has 14 amino acids. CDR3 sequence: CAWSQTGISNGYTF. CDR3 in DNA: TGTGCCTGGAGTCAAACCGGGATTTCAAATGGCTACACCTTC.

This clone was seen only a few times. The chain combines TRBV12-5 with TRBJ2-5; TRBD1 is a possible D gene (5 bases). CDR3 length: 15 residues. Germline V gene lookup returns CDR1 LGHNT and CDR2 FRNRAP. The ends were cut back, 6 bases at V and 1 base at J, with 15 bases in the middle. This CDR3 reads CASGPGLFGQETQYF. CDR3 DNA: TGTGCTAGTGGCCCAGGGCTTTTTGGCCAAGAGACCCAGTACTTC.

This clone was picked up a small number of times. The chain couples TRBV18 to TRBJ1-1; 7 bases are shared with TRBD1. V shed 3 bases and J 0 bases; nucleotides not matched to a gene: 10. The CDR3 is made up of 17 amino acids. Germline lookup yields CDR1 KGHSH and CDR2 LQKENI. CDR3 bases: TGTGCCAGCTCACCCGGCGGACAGGCAAACATGAACACTGAAGCTTTCTTT. The encoded protein is CASSPGGQANMNTEAFF.

The rearrangement joins TRBV11-2 to TRBJ1-1; D remains unclear. There are 13 residues in the CDR3. The V gene lost 1 base and the J gene lost 1 base, with 4 bases spanning the gap. CDR1 and CDR2 from the germline V gene are SGHAT and FQNNGV. DNA of the CDR3: TGTGCCAGCAGCTTAGGAGGGAACACTGAAGCTTTCTTT. This sequence encodes CASSLGGNTEAFF.

This chain connects TRBV19 to TRBJ1-2; TRBD1 aligns across 9 bases. Trimming at V came to 2 bases and at J to 2 bases, leaving 3 bases not matched to a gene. This CDR3 has 15 residues. CDR1 is LNHDA and CDR2 is SQIVND in the germline V gene (reference sequence). CDR3 sequence reads: CASSIWGTGNYGYTF. CDR3 coding DNA: TGTGCCAGTAGTATATGGGGGACAGGGAACTATGGCTACACCTTC.

CDR3 sequence (DNA): TGTGCCAGCAGTCCCTCCGGGACTAGCGGGGGGGCGATTTTCGAGCAGTTCTTC. This codes for CASSPSGTSGGAIFEQFF. The chain couples TRBV6-4 to TRBJ2-1, with TRBD2 matching 16 bases. Germline values: CDR1 MRHNA, CDR2 SNTAGT. CDR3 length equals 18 residues. The J segment lost 10 bases and the V segment lost 5 bases, leaving 14 bases of the junction unmatched.

This clone was detected a few times. The rearrangement joins TRBV12-5 to TRBJ1-1, with D perhaps matching TRBD1 (5 bases). V was cut by 5 bases and J by 1 base, with 5 bases left in between. This CDR3 spans 12 amino acids. CDR1 is LGHNT and CDR2 is FRNRAP in the germline V gene. CDR3 sequence (DNA): TGTGCTAGTGGTGGGGCGAACACTGAAGCTTTCTTT. It codes for CASGGANTEAFF. The entire variable domain, with the rest obtained from reference TRBV12-5 and TRBJ1-1, is as follows: DARVTQTPRHKVTEMGQEVTMRCQPILGHNTVFWYRQTMMQGLELLAYFRNRAPLDDSGMPKDRFSAEMPDATLATLKIQPSEPRDSAVYFCASGGANTEAFFGQGTRLTVV.

The rearrangement joins TRBV19 to TRBJ1-1; a possible D gene is TRBD1 (6 bases). The CDR3 runs to 14 residues. V lost 2 bases to trimming and J lost 3 bases, with 10 bases between them. CDR1 is LNHDA, CDR2 SQIVND, per germline (reference sequence). This CDR3 is CASSIQGKDTEAFF. DNA of the CDR3: TGTGCCAGTAGTATACAGGGGAAGGACACTGAAGCTTTCTTT.

Written as DNA, the CDR3 is TGTGCCTACACTAGGTCCGATCCTCAAGAGACCCAGTACTTC. It is translated as CAYTRSDPQETQYF. V is TRBV30 and J is TRBJ2-5, with a weak D call TRBD2 (5 bases). This CDR3 region has 14 residues. Trimming stripped 7 bases from V and 2 bases from J, with 17 bases between. CDR1 and CDR2 (germline): GTSNPN, SVGIG (reference sequence).

V is TRBV4-1 and J is TRBJ2-7; 9 bases align to TRBD2. V lost 4 bases and J lost 7; bases outside the gene matches: 14. Germline loops: CDR1 MGHRA, CDR2 YSYEKL. This CDR3 has 16 residues. CDR3 coding DNA: TGCGCCAGCAGCCCCCAGGACCTCATGCGGGGGGGGGAGCAGTACTTC. As protein: CASSPQDLMRGGEQYF.

The J gene is TRBJ1-2, the V gene TRBV12-5; D perhaps matches TRBD1 (5 bases). The V gene's germline CDR1 is LGHNT and CDR2 FRNRAP. V lost 5 bases, J lost 3 bases, and 10 bases lay in between. The CDR3 contains 13 residues. CDR3 DNA: TGTGCTAGTGGTCCCCCCAGGGACTATGGCTACACCTTC. Translation gives CASGPPRDYGYTF.